Listed below are T cell receptor beta chains from one sample, sequenced in a study of patients and donors after allogeneic stem cell transplantation. TCRdb re-called the RT-PCR reads through MiXCR, storing one row per CDR3 protein. This sample has about 150,000 distinct CDR3 sequences, with roughly two fifths found just once. Sequenced input: blood, either unsorted or a sorted T cell fraction (not recorded which). The source of these receptors is a human donor who was either an allogeneic HSCT recipient or a stem cell or donor lymphocyte infusion donor (not recorded which). It is not recorded whose cells these are; they may come from a transplant donor. The CDR3 runs from the conserved cysteine through the conserved F or W. The D gene is left open where the match is weak. The listing skips clone size in some rows; elsewhere it reads once, few, many or a size class.

CASSLGLPPYEQYF	TGTGCCAGCAGTTTGGGACTCCCGCCCTACGAGCAGTACTTC	NA	NA	TRBJ2-7	TRBV27	14
CSAPGGQTNYGYTF	TGCAGTGCGCCAGGGGGACAAACTAACTATGGCTACACCTTC	TRBD1	NA	TRBJ1-2	TRBV20-1	14
CSAREVGQGLLSYNSPLHF	TGCAGTGCTAGAGAGGTGGGACAGGGCCTGTTATCCTATAATTCACCCCTCCACTTT	TRBD1	NA	TRBJ1-6	TRBV20-1	19
CASSLASFSTDTQYF	TGCGCCAGCAGCTTGGCCAGTTTCTCCACAGATACGCAGTATTTT	NA	few	TRBJ2-3	TRBV5-1	15
CASSSGLAGSDTQYF	TGTGCTAGCAGCTCAGGACTAGCGGGGTCAGATACGCAGTATTTT	TRBD2	NA	TRBJ2-3	TRBV7-7	15
CASSLSAGVETQYF	TGTGCCAGCAGCTTGTCGGCGGGGGTGGAGACCCAGTACTTC	TRBD2	NA	TRBJ2-5	TRBV7-9	14
CAVGTNTGELFF	TGTGCCGTAGGGACGAACACCGGGGAGCTGTTTTTT	NA	few	TRBJ2-2	TRBV6-5	12
CASSRRPQAPEAFF	TGTGCCAGCAGTCGAAGACCACAGGCTCCTGAAGCTTTCTTT	NA	few	TRBJ1-1	TRBV12-3/TRBV12-4	14
CASTSGLGSSTDTQYF	TGCGCCAGCACCTCCGGACTAGGTTCTAGCACAGATACGCAGTATTTT	TRBD2	NA	TRBJ2-3	TRBV5-1	16
CASGGYEQYF	TGTGCCAGCGGGGGCTACGAGCAGTACTTC	NA	NA	TRBJ2-7	TRBV12-3/TRBV12-4	10
CASSLYYRDQGDDEQFF	TGTGCCAGCAGCCTTTACTACCGGGACCAAGGTGACGATGAGCAGTTCTTC	NA	once	TRBJ2-1	TRBV11-2	17
CASSVSGGGQETQYF	TGTGCCAGCAGCGTTAGCGGGGGGGGCCAAGAGACCCAGTACTTC	TRBD2	NA	TRBJ2-5	TRBV9	15
CASSILQGSEQFF	TGTGCCAGCTCTATTCTACAGGGTAGTGAGCAGTTCTTC	NA	NA	TRBJ2-1	TRBV18	13
CASSPPTGSWETQYF	TGCGCCAGCAGCCCCCCGACAGGTTCTTGGGAGACCCAGTACTTC	NA	NA	TRBJ2-5	TRBV5-1	15
CASSQETRRDTQYF	TGTGCCAGCAGCCAAGAGACTAGACGGGATACGCAGTATTTT	NA	NA	TRBJ2-3	TRBV14	14
CASKWRGTQETQYF	TGTGCCAGCAAATGGAGGGGTACTCAAGAGACCCAGTACTTC	NA	few	TRBJ2-5	TRBV28	14
CASSRTGELFF	TGTGCCAGCAGTCGCACCGGGGAGCTGTTTTTT	NA	few	TRBJ2-2	TRBV12-3/TRBV12-4	11
CASSPGLAGVSSYNEQFF	TGTGCCAGCAGCCCGGGACTAGCGGGGGTTAGCTCCTACAATGAGCAGTTCTTC	TRBD2	few	TRBJ2-1	TRBV12-3/TRBV12-4	18
CASTTRDRGLMNTEAFF	TGTGCCAGCACCACGAGGGACAGGGGGCTCATGAACACTGAAGCTTTCTTT	TRBD1	NA	TRBJ1-1	TRBV27	17
CASSWGKTGRARDTQYF	TGTGCCAGCAGCTGGGGAAAGACAGGGCGTGCGAGAGATACGCAGTATTTT	TRBD1	few	TRBJ2-3	TRBV28	17
CASSQDDRSPYGYTF	TGTGCCAGCAGCCAGGATGACAGGTCTCCTTATGGCTACACCTTC	NA	few	TRBJ1-2	TRBV4-2	15
CASSTPRNFNYGYTF	TGTGCCAGTAGTACTCCCCGGAACTTTAACTATGGCTACACCTTC	NA	NA	TRBJ1-2	TRBV19	15